The T cell receptor (beta chain) described here comes from a study of T-cell memory formation after mild COVID-19. The table lists this clonotype with many counts. The CDR3 sequence is 15 residues long. V was clipped by 1 base and J by 2 bases; unmatched bases: 5. Germline values: CDR1 SGHVS, CDR2 FNYEAQ. A single record per CDR3 protein comes from TCRdb applying MiXCR to the 5' RACE reads. Here the sample spans around 440,000 distinct CDR3 sequences, roughly 18% being singletons. The receptor's source is an adult woman who had mild COVID-19 (a few samples of this study predate the infection). Cell type and time point are not known. Material: PBMCs or a T cell subset sorted from them (not recorded which). The chain links TRBV7-6 to TRBJ2-7, with 7 positions matching TRBD1. CDR3 coding DNA: TGTGCCAGCAGCTTAGAGGGACAGCCAGCCTACGAGCAGTACTTC. Translating gives CASSLEGQPAYEQYF.